What follows are 8 T cell receptor beta chains derived from one specimen sequenced in a study of early T cells in non-severe SARS-CoV-2 infection. One entry per CDR3 protein, called by TCRdb with MiXCR from the 5' RACE reads. The table shows 45,000 to 65,000 distinct CDR3 sequences, with approximately 12% occurring only once. Sequenced material: whole blood, taken at baseline. These receptors originate from an adult who was a healthcare worker with PCR-confirmed SARS-CoV-2 infection or an uninfected control (not recorded which).

The V and J genes are TRBV7-2 and TRBJ2-5, with D perhaps given as TRBD1 or TRBD2 (5 bases each). Germline V gene lookup returns CDR1 SGHTA and CDR2 FQGNSA. CDR3 size: 14 residues. Trimming removed 1 base from V and 2 bases from J, with 8 bases in between. CDR3 sequence reads: CASSLGDHQETQYF. Here the CDR3 DNA reads TGTGCCAGCAGCTTAGGGGACCATCAAGAGACCCAGTACTTC.

This clonotype was seen many times. The V gene is TRBV7-2, the J gene TRBJ2-4; D may be TRBD1 (5 bases). Germline loops: CDR1 SGHTA, CDR2 FQGNSA. The CDR3 runs to 16 residues. V was trimmed by 1 base and J by 3 bases, leaving 13 bases between them. This CDR3 is CASSLVRGVGKNIQYF. CDR3 nucleotide sequence: TGTGCCAGCAGCTTAGTTAGGGGTGTAGGCAAAAACATTCAGTACTTC.

The rearrangement joins TRBV7-2 to TRBJ1-2, with D hard to call. The CDR3 length is 13 residues. V gave up 1 base and J gave up 4 bases, with 7 bases separating them. CDR1 and CDR2 (germline): SGHTA, FQGNSA. DNA of the CDR3: TGTGCCAGCAGCTTAGGGGGTCGCTATGGCTACACCTTC. This sequence encodes CASSLGGRYGYTF.

The chain is built from TRBV6-2 or TRBV6-3 and TRBJ1-5; possible D gene TRBD1, 6 bases. The CDR3 extends over 14 amino acids. Germline-derived CDR1 and CDR2 are MNHEY and SVGEGT. Trimming pared 4 bases from V and 3 bases from J, leaving 10 bases between. The CDR3 nucleotides read TGTGCCAGCAGTTCCACAGGGTACAATCAGCCCCAGCATTTT. Protein product: CASSSTGYNQPQHF.

This clonotype has just a few counts. V and J are TRBV7-2 and TRBJ1-5; TRBD1 agrees at 7 bases. The CDR3 covers 15 residues. Trimming cost V 5 bases and J 1 base; bases outside gene matches: 5. CDR1 SGHTA and CDR2 FQGNSA come from the germline V gene. The CDR3 nucleotides read TGTGCCAGCAGCGCCTACAGGGGAAGCAATCAGCCCCAGCATTTT. This sequence encodes CASSAYRGSNQPQHF.

The rearrangement uses TRBV4-2 and TRBJ1-6; 7 bases match TRBD1. J lost 9 bases, V lost 0 bases, and 5 bases had no gene match. The CDR3 length is 15 residues. From germline, CDR1 is LGHNA and CDR2 YNFKEQ. The CDR3 reads CASSQDDREISPLHF. Here the CDR3 DNA reads TGTGCCAGCAGCCAAGATGACAGGGAGATTTCACCCCTCCACTTT.

This clonotype was counted ten times or more. The chain is built from TRBV28 and TRBJ2-7; D is unresolved. The CDR3 is made up of 12 amino acids. V gave up 2 bases and J gave up 12 bases, with 14 bases separating them. CDR1 and CDR2 (germline): MDHEN, SYDVKM. The CDR3 nucleotides are TGTGCCAGCAGTTTAGAGACCCGGATCCGGTACTTC. Translation gives CASSLETRIRYF.

The chain joins TRBV7-9 to TRBJ2-2; possibly TRBD1 for D (6 bases). The CDR3 totals 16 residues. V was pared by 5 bases and J by 1 base, with 14 bases between. Germline lookup yields CDR1 SEHNR and CDR2 FQNEAQ (reference sequence). CDR3 amino acids: CASSPRGGVNTGELFF. The CDR3 bases are TGTGCCAGCAGCCCGCGTGGGGGCGTGAACACCGGGGAGCTGTTTTTT. The whole variable domain, remainder taken from reference TRBV7-9 and TRBJ2-2, is DTGVSQNPRHKITKRGQNVTFRCDPISEHNRLYWYRQTLGQGPEFLTYFQNEAQLEKSRLLSDRFSAERPKGSFSTLEIQRTEQGDSAMYLCASSPRGGVNTGELFFGEGSRLTVL.